The 14 T cell receptor beta chains below all came from one sample that was sequenced in a study of T-cell memory formation after mild COVID-19. Each CDR3 protein gets one entry after TCRdb re-called the 5' RACE reads with MiXCR. This table has 150,000 to 200,000 distinct CDR3 sequences, 25% to 40% appearing once. Material: PBMCs or a T cell subset sorted from them (not recorded which). Receptors were obtained from an adult woman who had mild COVID-19 (a few samples of this study predate the infection). Cell type and time point are not known.

This rearrangement joins TRBV9 to TRBJ2-2; 10 nucleotides agree with TRBD2. The germline V gene encodes CDR1 SGDLS and CDR2 YYNGEE. The CDR3 extends over 17 amino acids. V shed 3 bases and J 1 base; nucleotides not matched to a gene: 6. This chain's CDR3 is CASSDPQRGGNTGELFF. The DNA of the CDR3 is TGTGCCAGCAGCGACCCACAGCGGGGGGGGAACACCGGGGAGCTGTTTTTT.

This clonotype was counted a few times. The chain combines TRBV9 with TRBJ2-1, with 7 nucleotides matching TRBD2. Germline V gene lookup returns CDR1 SGDLS and CDR2 YYNGEE. V trimming: 3 bases; J trimming: 5 bases; junction bases outside the gene matches: 5. The CDR3 consists of 14 residues. The CDR3 coding sequence is TGTGCCAGCAGCGGGAGCGGGATTGACAATGAGCAGTTCTTC. Translated: CASSGSGIDNEQFF. The variable domain in full, completed from reference TRBV9 and TRBJ2-1, reads DSGVTQTPKHLITATGQRVTLRCSPRSGDLSVYWYQQSLDQGLQFLIQYYNGEERAKGNILERFSAQQFPDLHSELNLSSLELGDSALYFCASSGSGIDNEQFFGPGTRLTVL.

This clonotype has more than one count but fewer than ten. The V call is TRBV6-2 or TRBV6-3, the J call TRBJ2-1, with D uncertain. The CDR3 has 11 amino acids. Looked up from germline, CDR1 is MNHEY and CDR2 is SVGEGT. The ends were cut back, 5 bases at V and 12 bases at J, with 11 bases in the middle. CDR3 DNA sequence: TGTGCCAGCAGTAAGGGTATAGGGCAGTTCTTC. This gives the protein CASSKGIGQFF.

This chain connects TRBV20-1 to TRBJ2-1, with D unclear. CDR3 size: 12 residues. Germline loops: CDR1 DFQATT, CDR2 SNEGSKA (reference sequence). The germline V and J ends were trimmed by 5 bases and 5 bases, with 10 bases remaining between them. As DNA, the CDR3 is TGCAGTGCTCCCCGTGGAAACAATGAGCAGTTCTTC. Translating it yields CSAPRGNNEQFF.

This clonotype was observed a handful of times. This chain uses TRBV20-1 with TRBJ2-1; TRBD2 agrees at 10 bases. This CDR3 region has 14 residues. V gave up 1 base and J gave up 7 bases; unmatched junction bases: 4. Germline V gene sequence: CDR1 DFQATT, CDR2 SNEGSKA (reference sequence). The CDR3 protein is CSARVTSGWNEQFF. DNA for the CDR3: TGCAGTGCTAGAGTGACTAGCGGGTGGAATGAGCAGTTCTTC.

This chain connects TRBV5-1 to TRBJ2-3; D possibly corresponds to TRBD2 (6 bases). The CDR3 has 15 amino acids. Per germline, CDR1 SGHRS and CDR2 YFSETQ. Trimming took off 4 bases at V and 0 bases at J, with 12 bases between the two ends. The CDR3 DNA sequence: TGCGCCAGCAGCGCGGGACTGGCTAGCACAGATACGCAGTATTTT. Protein sequence: CASSAGLASTDTQYF.

This clonotype was counted between two and nine times. This chain links TRBV20-1 with TRBJ1-4, with 7 bases identical to TRBD1. The CDR3 is 14 residues long. CDR1 DFQATT and CDR2 SNEGSKA come from the germline V gene (reference sequence). V lost 5 bases and J lost 4; bases outside the gene matches: 7. Written as DNA, the CDR3 is TGCAGTGCTGCCACGGGGACAGTTAATGAAAAACTGTTTTTT. Its protein is CSAATGTVNEKLFF.

The V call is TRBV20-1, the J call TRBJ1-5; 8 bases are a match to TRBD1. Losses at the gene ends were 6 bases for V and 7 bases for J; bases not matched to a gene: 8. The CDR3 consists of 13 residues. Germline assignment: CDR1 DFQATT and CDR2 SNEGSKA (reference sequence). The CDR3 DNA is TGCAGTGCCCAGGACAGGGCCACCCAGCCCCAGCATTTT. Its translation: CSAQDRATQPQHF.

This clonotype was picked up one time. The chain joins TRBV14 to TRBJ1-1; D might be TRBD1 (6 bases). This CDR3 is built from 15 residues. V lost 2 bases to trimming and J lost 4 bases, with 14 bases between them. The germline CDR1 and CDR2 sequences are SGHDN and FVKESK. The CDR3 coding sequence is TGTGCCAGCAGCCAATCATCGGGGGCCCTCACTGAAGCTTTCTTT. Its protein is CASSQSSGALTEAFF.

This rearrangement joins TRBV4-1 to TRBJ2-5; TRBD2 matches at 14 bases. The CDR3 is 17 residues long. Losses at the gene ends were 5 bases for V and 4 bases for J; bases not matched to a gene: 9. From germline, CDR1 is MGHRA and CDR2 YSYEKL. The CDR3 loop is CASSFRLAGGQIETQYF. CDR3 nucleotides: TGCGCCAGCAGCTTCCGACTAGCGGGGGGGCAGATAGAGACCCAGTACTTC.

The chain combines TRBV6-1 with TRBJ1-2, with 8 bases fitting TRBD1. The CDR3 sequence is 14 residues long. The junction had 10 bases not matched to a gene; V was cut back by 6 bases and J by 7 bases. Germline V gene data show CDR1 as MNHNS and CDR2 as SASEGT. CDR3 amino acids: CASSLTGEVGGYTF. DNA of the CDR3: TGTGCCAGCAGCTTGACAGGGGAAGTAGGTGGCTACACCTTC.

In its sample, this clonotype was seen a few times. The J gene is TRBJ1-1, the V gene TRBV5-1; no clear D gene. The CDR3 contains 13 residues. Germline loops: CDR1 SGHRS, CDR2 YFSETQ. V dropped 0 bases and J dropped 3 bases, with 6 bases sitting between them. The CDR3 nucleotides are TGCGCCAGCAGCTTGGCTACGGACACTGAAGCTTTCTTT. Amino acids: CASSLATDTEAFF.

This sequence joins TRBV7-2 and TRBJ2-3; D might be TRBD1 or TRBD2, each matching 6 bases. Germline V gene lookup returns CDR1 SGHTA and CDR2 FQGNSA. The ends were cut back, 2 bases at V and 2 bases at J, with 20 bases in the middle. The CDR3 sequence is 18 residues long. The chain's CDR3 is CASSLYRGGPGPTDTQYF. The CDR3 DNA follows: TGTGCCAGCAGCTTATATCGAGGGGGGCCCGGGCCCACAGATACGCAGTATTTT.

The chain recombines TRBV5-1 with TRBJ1-2; TRBD1 is a possible D gene (5 bases). Trimming took 0 bases from V and 6 from J, leaving 18 bases between them. Germline assignment: CDR1 SGHRS and CDR2 YFSETQ. This CDR3 is 16 amino acids long. The CDR3 DNA reads as TGCGCCAGCAGCTTGGATCGGGCAGGGAAAGGGGATGGCTACACCTTC. Protein: CASSLDRAGKGDGYTF.